This TCR beta chain was retrieved from a study of cytomegalovirus exposure and HLA in healthy donors. This CDR3 contains 14 residues. The germline CDR1 and CDR2 sequences are SNHLY and FYNNEI. J gave up 8 bases and V 6 bases, and 10 bases lay outside the gene matches. Data came from immunoSEQ multiplex PCR; TCRdb stores just in-frame clones and leaves some out. The sample has over 150,000 clones; 80% to 85% are singletons. Points from the study as a whole: The classifier, whose performance was assessed in both the original and validation cohorts, reportedly diagnosed cytomegalovirus status with high specificity and sensitivity. Researchers counted around 150 TCR beta chains as cytomegalovirus-associated. Subsequent analysis showed first-cohort TCR clusters tending to co-occur in over a hundred validation repertoires.

Concerning this clone itself: As yet, its antigen is unknown.

Material: PBMCs. The source of this sequence is a woman between 18 and 29 years old in good health and CMV-seropositive. J is TRBJ1-2 and V is TRBV2, with TRBD1 matching over 9 bases. The CDR3 is CASRETGTGYGYTF. The CDR3 nucleotides read TGTGCCAGCAGAGAGACCGGGACAGGGTACGGCTACACCTTC.